Below, one T cell receptor beta chain is given with its context. Its antigen remains unknown. The source of the sample is a study of OX40 agonist ivuxolimab in advanced cancers. Study at large: Dose-escalation patients were diagnosed with hepatocellular carcinoma, melanoma, renal cell cancer or head and neck cancer. Study results and caveats: Determination of antigen specificity was not performed for the expanded peripheral T cells.

Trimming left V 4 bases short and J 4 bases short, with 17 bases between. This CDR3 is built from 15 residues. Germline V gene data show CDR1 as SGHNT and CDR2 as YYREEE (reference sequence). Clones were sequenced by immunoSEQ multiplex PCR, and TCRdb holds only the in-frame ones, with some missing. The profile shows 68,000 or so clones, roughly 80% of them singletons. The chain has TRBV5-4 and TRBJ1-2, with D perhaps matching TRBD1 (5 bases). This sequence originates from an adult with an advanced solid tumor such as melanoma, head and neck, liver or kidney cancer. Sequenced material: CD4+ or CD8+ T cells sorted from blood, taken in a trial of the OX40 agonist ivuxolimab. CDR3 bases: TGTGCCAGCAGCCCCAGTGGGGGTGCCTCCTATGGCTACACCTTC. Encoded protein: CASSPSGGASYGYTF.